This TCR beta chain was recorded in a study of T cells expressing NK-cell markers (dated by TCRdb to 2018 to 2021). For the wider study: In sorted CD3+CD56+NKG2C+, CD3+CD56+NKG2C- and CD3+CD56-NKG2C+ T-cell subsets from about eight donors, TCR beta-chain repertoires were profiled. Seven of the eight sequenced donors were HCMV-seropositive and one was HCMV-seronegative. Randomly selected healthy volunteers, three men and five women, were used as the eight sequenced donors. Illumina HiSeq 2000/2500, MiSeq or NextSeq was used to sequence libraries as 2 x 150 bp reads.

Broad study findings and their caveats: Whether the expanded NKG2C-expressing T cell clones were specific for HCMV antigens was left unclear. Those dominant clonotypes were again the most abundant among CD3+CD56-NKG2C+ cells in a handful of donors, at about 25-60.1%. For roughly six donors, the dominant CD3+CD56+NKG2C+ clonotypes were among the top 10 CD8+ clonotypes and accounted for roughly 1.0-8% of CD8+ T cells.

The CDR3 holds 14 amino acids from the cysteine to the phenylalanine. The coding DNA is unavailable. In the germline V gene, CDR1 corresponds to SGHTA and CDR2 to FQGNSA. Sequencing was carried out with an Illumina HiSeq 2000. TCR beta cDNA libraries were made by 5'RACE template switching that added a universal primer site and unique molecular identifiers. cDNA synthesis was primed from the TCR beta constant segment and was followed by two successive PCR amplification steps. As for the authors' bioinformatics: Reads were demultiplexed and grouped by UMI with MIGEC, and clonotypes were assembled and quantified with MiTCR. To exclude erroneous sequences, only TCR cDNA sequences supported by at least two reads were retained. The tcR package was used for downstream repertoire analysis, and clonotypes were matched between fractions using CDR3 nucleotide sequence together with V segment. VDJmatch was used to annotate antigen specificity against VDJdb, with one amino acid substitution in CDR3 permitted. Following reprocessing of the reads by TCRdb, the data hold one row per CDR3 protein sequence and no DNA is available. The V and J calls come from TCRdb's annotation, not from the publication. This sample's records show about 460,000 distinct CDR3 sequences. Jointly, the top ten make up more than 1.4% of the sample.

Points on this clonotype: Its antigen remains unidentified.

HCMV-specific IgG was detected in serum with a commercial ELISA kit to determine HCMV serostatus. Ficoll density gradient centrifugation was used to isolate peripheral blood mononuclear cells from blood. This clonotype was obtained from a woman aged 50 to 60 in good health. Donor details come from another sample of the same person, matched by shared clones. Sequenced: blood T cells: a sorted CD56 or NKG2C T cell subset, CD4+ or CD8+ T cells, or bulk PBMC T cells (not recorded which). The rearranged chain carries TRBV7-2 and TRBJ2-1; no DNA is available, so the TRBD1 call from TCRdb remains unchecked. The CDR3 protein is CASSSGRERYEQFF.